These 26 T cell receptor beta chains were sequenced from one sample in a study of T cell therapy after organ transplantation. These receptors have no identified antigens. Here immunoSEQ multiplex PCR was the method, and the copy in TCRdb shows in-frame clones only, minus some. This table holds some 48,000 clones, about 94% found once. Sequencing used CD8+ T cells from blood, obtained before autologous CMV-specific T cell therapy. All receptors come from a human patient who had received a solid organ transplant and had CMV disease.

The chain uses TRBV25-1 and TRBJ1-1, with D possibly matching TRBD1 (5 bases). The CDR3 consists of 13 residues. V shed 4 bases and J shed 6 bases, with 12 bases lying between them. CDR1 MGHDK and CDR2 SYGVNS come from the germline V gene. The DNA of the CDR3 is TGTGCCAGCAGTGTACTGGCGGGGCCTGAAGCTTTCTTT. Translation gives CASSVLAGPEAFF.

This clone was seen only once. This sequence joins TRBV4-3 and TRBJ2-7, with unresolved D. Germline CDR1 reads LGHNA; CDR2 reads YSLEER. V gave up 8 bases and J gave up 5 bases, with 10 bases separating them. The CDR3 runs 11 residues. The CDR3 DNA reads as TGCGCCAGCTCCGGACGTAACGAGCAGTACTTC. Amino acid sequence: CASSGRNEQYF.

The V call is TRBV6-4, the J call TRBJ2-1; TRBD2 matches 7 bases. Trimming removed 8 bases from V and 4 bases from J; junction bases left unmatched: 14. Germline CDR1 is MRHNA and CDR2 is SNTAGT. CDR3 length equals 16 residues. This chain's CDR3 is CASGGRLAGDYNEQFF. The CDR3 bases are TGTGCCAGCGGTGGGCGTCTCGCGGGGGATTACAATGAGCAGTTCTTC.

The V gene is TRBV5-1, the J gene TRBJ2-6; D is possibly TRBD2 (6 bases). Trimming removed 7 bases at V and 1 base at J, with 18 bases between. CDR3 length equals 17 residues. Germline V gene lookup returns CDR1 SGHRS and CDR2 YFSETQ. This CDR3 is CASAGQGRTSGANVLTF. The CDR3 nucleotides are TGCGCCAGCGCGGGGCAGGGCCGGACATCTGGGGCCAACGTCCTGACTTTC.

The chain carries TRBV5-6 and TRBJ2-6; D is undetermined. Germline CDR1 is SGHDT and CDR2 is YYEEEE. The CDR3 contains 16 residues. V was cut by 0 bases and J by 0 bases, with 7 bases left in between. CDR3 protein: CASSLDDNSGANVLTF. CDR3 sequence (DNA): TGTGCCAGCAGCTTGGATGACAACTCTGGGGCCAACGTCCTGACTTTC.

This chain links TRBV13 with TRBJ2-7; D might be TRBD1 (6 bases). Germline V lookup: CDR1 PRHDT, CDR2 FYEKMQ (reference sequence). The CDR3 totals 14 residues. Trimming stripped 5 bases from V and 5 bases from J, with 16 bases between. CDR3: CASSPEQGSHEQYF. The CDR3 DNA sequence: TGTGCCAGCAGCCCGGAACAGGGATCCCACGAGCAGTACTTC.

The chain joins TRBV6-1 to TRBJ2-2; D is undetermined. Germline CDR1 and CDR2: MNHNS and SASEGT. The CDR3 length is 14 residues. V was cut by 4 bases and J by 4 bases, with 10 bases left in between. DNA for the CDR3: TGTGCCAGCAGTGTCAGGCTAGGCACCGGGGAGCTGTTTTTT. Translating it yields CASSVRLGTGELFF.

The chain uses TRBV5-5 and TRBJ2-7; D may match TRBD1 or TRBD2 (5 bases each). Per the germline V gene, CDR1 is SGHKS and CDR2 is YYEKEE (reference sequence). V gave up 2 bases and J gave up 2 bases, with 11 bases separating them. The CDR3 sequence is 14 residues long. Here the CDR3 DNA reads TGTGCCAGCAGCTTTGGGGACGGCCCCTACGAGCAGTACTTC. It encodes CASSFGDGPYEQYF.

This clone has just one count. The chain combines TRBV5-8 with TRBJ2-7; 7 positions match TRBD1. Trimming removed 9 bases from V and 2 bases from J; junction bases left unmatched: 8. CDR1 SGHTS and CDR2 YDEGEE come from the germline V gene. The CDR3 covers 13 residues. CDR3 sequence: CATPRGRTYEQYF. Here the CDR3 DNA reads TGTGCCACTCCGAGGGGGCGGACCTACGAGCAGTACTTC.

V is TRBV5-6 and J is TRBJ2-7; 13 bases agree with TRBD2. Germline V CDR1 and CDR2: SGHDT, YYEEEE. This CDR3 has 19 amino acids. V was clipped by 4 bases and J by 1 base; unmatched bases: 14. In DNA, the CDR3 is TGTGCCAGCAGCCTGTCACTTGGACTAGCGGGAGAAGGGTCCTACGAGCAGTACTTC. Protein product: CASSLSLGLAGEGSYEQYF.

This chain links TRBV4-3 with TRBJ2-1, with 8 bases fitting TRBD2. Trimming removed 1 base from V and 7 bases from J; junction bases left unmatched: 12. Germline V CDR1 and CDR2: LGHNA, YSLEER. The CDR3 is 17 amino acids. In nucleotides, the CDR3 is TGCGCCAGCAGCCAAGTTGACCGGGGGGGCCTTCAGAATGAGCAGTTCTTC. It codes for CASSQVDRGGLQNEQFF.

The chain links TRBV6-4 to TRBJ2-3; 8 nucleotides line up with TRBD1. Looked up from germline, CDR1 is MRHNA and CDR2 is SNTAGT. There are 15 residues in the CDR3. V was pared by 0 bases and J by 6 bases, with 5 bases of the junction left unmatched. The CDR3 is CASSDSTGGEDTQYF. Here the CDR3 DNA reads TGTGCCAGCAGTGACTCAACAGGGGGTGAGGATACGCAGTATTTT.

V and J are TRBV6-4 and TRBJ2-1; 7 bases map to TRBD1. The CDR3 length is 16 residues. V gave up 5 bases and J gave up 0 bases; unmatched junction bases: 7. The V gene's germline CDR1 is MRHNA and CDR2 SNTAGT. CDR3 in DNA: TGTGCCAGCAGTCACAGGGGTTTGGGCTCCTACAATGAGCAGTTCTTC. Amino acids: CASSHRGLGSYNEQFF.

The genes are TRBV19 and TRBJ1-1, with D perhaps TRBD1 (5 bases). CDR1 LNHDA and CDR2 SQIVND come from the germline V gene (reference sequence). This CDR3 comprises 17 residues. Trimming removed 1 base from V and 5 bases from J, with 20 bases in between. CDR3 protein: CASSIGDLDPIRTEAFF. CDR3 nucleotide sequence: TGTGCCAGTAGTATAGGGGACCTCGACCCCATCAGGACTGAAGCTTTCTTT.

The CDR3 here is CASSLSSGSNTEAFF. CDR3 in DNA: TGTGCCAGCAGTTTATCGAGCGGGTCGAACACTGAAGCTTTCTTT. V is TRBV27 and J is TRBJ1-1; D unresolved. CDR1 is MNHEY, CDR2 SMNVEV, per germline (reference sequence). This CDR3 spans 15 amino acids. Trimming removed 0 bases at V and 1 base at J, with 9 bases between.

A remark on this clone: Relative to the germline gene, one junction end is altered; a read error may explain this. The V and J genes are TRBV27 and TRBJ1-6; D may be TRBD1 (5 bases). The CDR3 extends over 15 amino acids. Germline CDR1 reads MNHEY; CDR2 reads SMNVEV (reference sequence). The CDR3 reads CASSGASSSNSPLHF. The CDR3 nucleotides are TGTGCCAGCAGTGGGGCCAGCTCCTCTAATTCACCCCTCCACTTT.

V gene TRBV7-9 combines with J gene TRBJ1-1; D possibly corresponds to TRBD1 (6 bases). The CDR3 runs 14 residues. Per the germline V gene, CDR1 is SEHNR and CDR2 is FQNEAQ (reference sequence). V was cut by 2 bases and J by 4 bases, with 11 bases left in between. The CDR3 sequence is CASSLMRGTTEAFF. CDR3 bases: TGTGCCAGCAGCTTAATGAGGGGGACCACTGAAGCTTTCTTT.

This chain joins TRBV7-9 and TRBJ2-7; TRBD2 matches at 15 bases. Germline V gene data show CDR1 as SEHNR and CDR2 as FQNEAQ (reference sequence). V shed 4 bases and J 6 bases; nucleotides not matched to a gene: 1. CDR3 length: 14 residues. In DNA, the CDR3 is TGTGCCAGCAGCTCGGGACTAGCGGGAGGCGAGCAGTACTTC. Its protein is CASSSGLAGGEQYF.

The chain couples TRBV10-1 to TRBJ2-7; D gene ambiguous. The CDR3 consists of 13 residues. CDR1 and CDR2 (germline): WNHNN, SYGVQD (reference sequence). V lost 3 bases and J lost 4, with 10 bases in between. CDR3 nucleotides: TGCGCCAGCAGTGACCCAACAGAATACGAGCAGTACTTC. This translates into CASSDPTEYEQYF.

The V call is TRBV11-1, the J call TRBJ1-1; tentative D call: TRBD1 (5 bases). Germline lookup yields CDR1 SGHAT and CDR2 FQDESV (reference sequence). The CDR3 contains 18 residues. The ends were cut back, 0 bases at V and 4 bases at J, with 21 bases in the middle. CDR3 nucleotides: TGTGCCAGCAGCTTAGCTTTGGGGGACCTCATGGTGTTCACTGAAGCTTTCTTT. It codes for CASSLALGDLMVFTEAFF.

This chain uses TRBV15 with TRBJ1-5; 7 bases line up with TRBD1. The V gene end was trimmed by 1 base and the J gene end by 7 bases; junction bases not matched to a gene: 7. Germline CDR1 LNHNV, CDR2 YYDKDF (reference sequence). This CDR3 is built from 15 residues. The CDR3 DNA reads TGTGCCACCAGCAGAGGACAGGGACGGAACCAGCCCCAGCATTTT. Encoded protein: CATSRGQGRNQPQHF.

This clone turned up a few times. The chain combines TRBV2 with TRBJ2-1; D ambiguous. This CDR3 spans 13 amino acids. V was clipped by 4 bases and J by 3 bases, with 7 bases between them. Germline V gene sequence: CDR1 SNHLY, CDR2 FYNNEI. DNA for the CDR3: TGTGCCAGCAGTGTTCTGCGCTACAATGAGCAGTTCTTC. It is translated as CASSVLRYNEQFF.

This rearrangement joins TRBV2 to TRBJ1-2; TRBD1 is a possible D gene (6 bases). Trimming cost V 6 bases and J 5 bases, with 13 bases left between them. The germline gives CDR1 SNHLY, CDR2 FYNNEI. The CDR3 loop spans 13 amino acids. CDR3 amino acids: CASSNRAGYGYTF. The CDR3 nucleotides are TGTGCCAGCAGCAACAGGGCCGGGTATGGCTACACCTTC.

The CDR3 DNA sequence: TGTGCCAGCAGCTTCAGCGTAATCAGGGAGGGCCGGGAAGCTTTCTTT. Encoded protein: CASSFSVIREGREAFF. This chain uses TRBV7-9 with TRBJ1-1, with D possibly being TRBD1 (5 bases). The CDR3 loop spans 16 amino acids. Trimming stripped 3 bases from V and 8 bases from J, with 22 bases between. The germline CDR1 and CDR2 sequences are SEHNR and FQNEAQ (reference sequence).

The genes are TRBV5-6 and TRBJ2-3, with a tentative D call TRBD2 (5 bases). The CDR3 spans 15 residues. The V and J ends lost 0 bases and 2 bases respectively, with 10 bases between them. CDR1 SGHDT and CDR2 YYEEEE come from the germline V gene. This CDR3 reads CASSLDISATDTQYF. CDR3 bases: TGTGCCAGCAGCTTGGATATTAGCGCCACAGATACGCAGTATTTT. Filled out from reference TRBV5-6 and TRBJ2-3, the complete variable domain reads DAGVTQSPTHLIKTRGQQVTLRCSPKSGHDTVSWYQQALGQGPQFIFQYYEEEERQRGNFPDRFSGHQFPNYSSELNVNALLLGDSALYLCASSLDISATDTQYFGPGTRLTVL.

The rearrangement joins TRBV10-3 to TRBJ1-1, with D perhaps TRBD1 (6 bases). Trimming stripped 2 bases from V and 1 base from J, with 11 bases between. This CDR3 has 15 amino acids. CDR1 is ENHRY and CDR2 is SYGVKD in the germline V gene. The CDR3: CAISEQGQTNTEAFF. In nucleotides, the CDR3 is TGTGCCATCAGTGAGCAAGGACAGACGAACACTGAAGCTTTCTTT.